These 9 T cell receptor beta chains share one sample of origin, sequenced in a study of response to subunit inactivated influenza vaccine. TCRdb re-called the RT-PCR reads with MiXCR, one entry per CDR3 protein. Among about 570,000 distinct CDR3 sequences, about 11% were seen once, and the ten largest hold approximately 11%. The same data also went into a second study, on T cells expressing NK-cell markers. That source notes: Template switching by 5'RACE with UMIs generated the TCR beta cDNA.

The sequenced sample was PBMCs from blood, obtained on the day of vaccination. These receptors originate from a man aged 50-59 years who received an inactivated influenza vaccine.

This clonotype showed up many times. DNA of the CDR3: TGTGCCAGCAGCTCTCAGACAGGCGGGACTGAAGCTTTCTTT. This codes for CASSSQTGGTEAFF. The J gene is TRBJ1-1, the V gene TRBV12-3 or TRBV12-4; D may be TRBD1 (6 bases). Trimming took off 6 bases at V and 5 bases at J, with 16 bases between the two ends. The CDR3 is made up of 14 amino acids.

This clonotype was counted at least ten times. The CDR3 DNA is TGTGCCAGCAGCGGCGGAGGGGGGGGGCGCGAGCAGTACTTC. Protein product: CASSGGGGGREQYF. The chain is built from TRBV12-3 or TRBV12-4 and TRBJ2-7, with D possibly TRBD2 on 7 matching bases. V lost 6 bases and J lost 6, with 18 bases in between. The CDR3 covers 14 residues.

V is TRBV11-1 and J is TRBJ2-1, with 8 positions matching TRBD2. V lost 5 bases, J lost 9 bases, and 15 bases stayed unmatched. There are 16 residues in the CDR3. The germline CDR1 and CDR2 sequences are SGHAT and FQDESV (reference sequence). CDR3: CASSQRLAGQRGEQFF. The CDR3 region has the DNA TGTGCCAGCAGCCAACGGCTAGCGGGTCAGAGGGGTGAGCAGTTCTTC.

This clonotype has a count of ten or more. The chain joins TRBV4-3 to TRBJ1-2, with D possibly matching TRBD1 (5 bases). The CDR3 is made up of 14 amino acids. Germline V lookup: CDR1 LGHNA, CDR2 YSLEER. The V and J ends lost 0 bases and 1 base respectively, with 6 bases between them. The CDR3 loop reads CASSQDQGNYGYTF. CDR3 coding DNA: TGCGCCAGCAGCCAAGACCAGGGTAACTATGGCTACACCTTC.

This clonotype was seen a handful of times. J is TRBJ2-3 and V is TRBV18; D uncertain. Per germline, CDR1 KGHSH and CDR2 LQKENI. Trimming took 5 bases from V and 5 from J, leaving 8 bases between them. This CDR3 spans 12 amino acids. The CDR3 bases are TGTGCCAGCTCAGCTTTTGAAGATACGCAGTATTTT. Protein sequence: CASSAFEDTQYF.

V and J are TRBV12-3 or TRBV12-4 and TRBJ1-1, with D perhaps matching TRBD1 (5 bases). Between the trimmed V and J ends, which lost 5 bases and 0 bases, there was a span of 10 bases. The CDR3 has 14 amino acids. CDR3 loop: CASSPRQMNTEAFF. For the CDR3, the DNA is TGTGCCAGCAGTCCGAGACAGATGAACACTGAAGCTTTCTTT.

This clonotype was detected a few times. The chain has TRBV4-1 and TRBJ2-7, with 8 bases lining up with TRBD1. Looked up from germline, CDR1 is MGHRA and CDR2 is YSYEKL. J lost 1 base, V lost 2 bases, and 10 bases had no gene match. The CDR3 covers 17 residues. Here the CDR3 DNA reads TGCGCCAGCAGCCAACAGACAGGGGTGTTGGGTTCCTACGAGCAGTACTTC. Translated: CASSQQTGVLGSYEQYF.

The rearrangement joins TRBV5-6 to TRBJ2-5; maybe TRBD1 (5 bases). The CDR3 is made up of 16 amino acids. In germline, CDR1 is SGHDT, CDR2 YYEEEE. V shed 5 bases and J shed 5 bases, with 22 bases lying between them. The CDR3 bases are TGTGCCAGCAGACGAACAGTTAGGGGTACGTTGGAGACCCAGTACTTC. Amino acid sequence: CASRRTVRGTLETQYF. The complete variable domain, with remaining parts taken from reference TRBV5-6 and TRBJ2-5, reads DAGVTQSPTHLIKTRGQQVTLRCSPKSGHDTVSWYQQALGQGPQFIFQYYEEEERQRGNFPDRFSGHQFPNYSSELNVNALLLGDSALYLCASRRTVRGTLETQYFGPGTRLLVL.

This clonotype was seen more than once but under ten times. The J gene is TRBJ1-3, the V gene TRBV20-1, with unresolved D. Trimming took 0 bases from V and 2 from J, leaving 5 bases between them. CDR1 is DFQATT and CDR2 is SNEGSKA in the germline V gene (reference sequence). CDR3 length: 13 amino acids. CDR3 region: CSARDFAGNTIYF. CDR3 nucleotides: TGCAGTGCTAGAGATTTTGCTGGAAACACCATATATTTT.